One T cell receptor beta chain is described in this entry. Its antigen remains unknown. Per germline, CDR1 LNHNV and CDR2 YYDKDF (reference sequence). CDR3 length: 15 amino acids. V dropped 0 bases and J dropped 0 bases, with 8 bases sitting between them. These data come from a study of CD8+CD57+ T cells in acquired aplastic anemia. For the study at large: Sorting CD4+ and CD8+ cells gave DNA averaging approximately 3 ug. Healthy donors gave 11 million or so reads on average for CD4+ cells.

Points from the study as a whole: Overlapping CD8+ CDR3 repertoires of patients and controls contained under 30 shared sequences. Patients and controls had CD8+ Simpson's diversity values that were not significantly distinct.

It was genomic DNA that served as the template for profiling TCR beta VDJ and CDR3. From the reads, TCRdb called clonotypes with MiXCR, one entry per CDR3 protein. The sample yields tens of thousands of distinct CDR3 sequences, about 54% seen once. The TCR originated in a human donor in good health, serving as a control. The chain employs TRBV15 and TRBJ1-1; D uncertain. Material: sorted CD4+, CD8+, or CD8+CD57+ T cells (not recorded which) from PBMCs. CDR3 sequence (DNA): TGTGCCACCAGCAGAGATGGAACGGTGAACACTGAAGCTTTCTTT. Its protein product is CATSRDGTVNTEAFF.